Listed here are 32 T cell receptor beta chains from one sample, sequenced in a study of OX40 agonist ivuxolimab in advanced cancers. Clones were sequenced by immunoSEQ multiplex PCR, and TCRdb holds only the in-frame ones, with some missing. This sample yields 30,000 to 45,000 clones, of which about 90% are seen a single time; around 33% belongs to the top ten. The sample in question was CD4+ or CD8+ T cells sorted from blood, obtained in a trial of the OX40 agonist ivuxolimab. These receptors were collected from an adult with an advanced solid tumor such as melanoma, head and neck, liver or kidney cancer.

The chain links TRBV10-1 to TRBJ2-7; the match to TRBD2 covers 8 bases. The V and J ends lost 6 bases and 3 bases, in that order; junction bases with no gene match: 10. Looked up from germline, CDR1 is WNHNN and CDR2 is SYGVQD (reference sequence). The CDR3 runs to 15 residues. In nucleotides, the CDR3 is TGCGCCAGCAGCCCCGGAGGACTAGCCAACTACGAGCAGTACTTC. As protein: CASSPGGLANYEQYF.

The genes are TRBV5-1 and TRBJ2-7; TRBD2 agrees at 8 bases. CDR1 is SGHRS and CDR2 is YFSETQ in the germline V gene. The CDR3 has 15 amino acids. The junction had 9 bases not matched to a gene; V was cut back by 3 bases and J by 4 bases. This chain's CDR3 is CASSSLPAGVYEQYF. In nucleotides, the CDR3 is TGCGCCAGCAGCTCCCTCCCAGCGGGAGTTTACGAGCAGTACTTC.

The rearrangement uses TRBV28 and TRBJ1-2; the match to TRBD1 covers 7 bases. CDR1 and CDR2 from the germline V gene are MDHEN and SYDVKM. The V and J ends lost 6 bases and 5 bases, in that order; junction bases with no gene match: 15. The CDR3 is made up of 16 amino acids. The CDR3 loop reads CASSIQSPGTVYGYTF. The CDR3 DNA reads TGTGCCAGCAGCATCCAAAGTCCCGGGACAGTTTATGGCTACACCTTC.

For the CDR3, the DNA is TGTGCCAGCAGTCCCCGCCGGTCTGTGGCCTACGAGCAGTACTTC. Protein product: CASSPRRSVAYEQYF. The chain couples TRBV6-1 to TRBJ2-7; D gene ambiguous. The V gene's germline CDR1 is MNHNS and CDR2 SASEGT. The length of the CDR3 is 15 residues. The V gene lost 5 bases and the J gene lost 2 bases, with 16 bases spanning the gap.

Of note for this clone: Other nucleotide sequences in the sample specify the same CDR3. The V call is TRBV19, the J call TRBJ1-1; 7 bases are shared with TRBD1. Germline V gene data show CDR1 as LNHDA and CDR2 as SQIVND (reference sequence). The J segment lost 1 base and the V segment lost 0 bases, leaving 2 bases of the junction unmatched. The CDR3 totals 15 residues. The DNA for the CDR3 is TGTGCCAGTAGTATAGATGGGACAGCGAACACTGAAGCTTTCTTT. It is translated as CASSIDGTANTEAFF.

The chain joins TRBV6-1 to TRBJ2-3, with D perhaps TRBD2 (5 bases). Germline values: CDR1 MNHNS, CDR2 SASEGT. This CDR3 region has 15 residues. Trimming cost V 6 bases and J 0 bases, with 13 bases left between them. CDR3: CASRRDGTSTDTQYF. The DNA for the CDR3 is TGTGCCAGCAGGAGGGATGGTACTAGCACAGATACGCAGTATTTT.

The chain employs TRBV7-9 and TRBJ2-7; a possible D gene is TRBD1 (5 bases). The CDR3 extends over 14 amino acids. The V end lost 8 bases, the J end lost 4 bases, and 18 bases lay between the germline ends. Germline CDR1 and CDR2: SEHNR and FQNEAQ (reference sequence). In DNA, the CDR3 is TGTGCCAGCTCTCCCCCCCCGGCAGGGTACGAGCAGTACTTC. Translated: CASSPPPAGYEQYF.

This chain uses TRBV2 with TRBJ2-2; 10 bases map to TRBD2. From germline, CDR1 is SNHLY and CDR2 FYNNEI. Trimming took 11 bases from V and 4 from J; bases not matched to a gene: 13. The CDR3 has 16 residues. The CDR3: CAAGRQAGGPTGELFF. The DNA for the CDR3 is TGTGCCGCCGGGAGGCAAGCGGGGGGGCCCACCGGGGAGCTGTTTTTT.

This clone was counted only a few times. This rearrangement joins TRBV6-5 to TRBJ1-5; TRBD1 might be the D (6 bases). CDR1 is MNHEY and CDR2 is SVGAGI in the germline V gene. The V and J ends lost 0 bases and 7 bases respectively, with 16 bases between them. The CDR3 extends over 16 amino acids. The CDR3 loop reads CASSYSWAVGGQPQHF. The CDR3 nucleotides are TGTGCCAGCAGTTACTCGTGGGCCGTAGGGGGGCAGCCCCAGCATTTT.

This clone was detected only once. The CDR3 DNA sequence: TGTGCCAGCATGACCATTGGACCTGGAAACACCATATATTTT. As protein: CASMTIGPGNTIYF. This chain uses TRBV6-1 with TRBJ1-3; unclear D gene. The V gene's germline CDR1 is MNHNS and CDR2 SASEGT. V lost 7 bases, J lost 2 bases, and 12 bases lay in between. The CDR3 length is 14 residues.

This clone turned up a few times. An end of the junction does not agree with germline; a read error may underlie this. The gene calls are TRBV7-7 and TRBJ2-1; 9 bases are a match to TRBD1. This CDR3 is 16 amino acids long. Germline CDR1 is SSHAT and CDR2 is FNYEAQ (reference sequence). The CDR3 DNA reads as TGTGCTAGCAGCTTAGCACAGGGGGCGACTTTTGGTGAGCAGTTCTTC. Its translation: CASSLAQGATFGEQFF.

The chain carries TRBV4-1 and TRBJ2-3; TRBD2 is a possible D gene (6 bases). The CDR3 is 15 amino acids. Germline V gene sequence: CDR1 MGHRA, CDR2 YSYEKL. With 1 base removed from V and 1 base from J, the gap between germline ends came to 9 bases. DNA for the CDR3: TGCGCCAGCAGCCAAGCCGGAGGGGGCACAGATACGCAGTATTTT. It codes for CASSQAGGGTDTQYF.

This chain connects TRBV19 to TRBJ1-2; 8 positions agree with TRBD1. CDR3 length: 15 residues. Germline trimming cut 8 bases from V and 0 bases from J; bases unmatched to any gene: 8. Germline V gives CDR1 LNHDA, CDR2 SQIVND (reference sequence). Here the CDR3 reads CASSTGDSSNYGYTF. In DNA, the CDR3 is TGTGCCAGTTCGACAGGGGATAGTTCTAACTATGGCTACACCTTC.

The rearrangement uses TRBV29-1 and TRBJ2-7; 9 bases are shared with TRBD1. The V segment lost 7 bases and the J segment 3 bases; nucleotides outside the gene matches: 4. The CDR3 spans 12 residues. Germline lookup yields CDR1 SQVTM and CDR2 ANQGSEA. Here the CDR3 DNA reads TGCAGCGCCTCGGGACAGGGCTACGAGCAGTACTTC. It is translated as CSASGQGYEQYF.

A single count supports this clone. CDR3 amino acids: CASSPDRVEQYF. Written as DNA, the CDR3 is TGTGCCAGCTCACCGGACAGGGTTGAACAGTACTTC. The J gene is TRBJ2-4, the V gene TRBV18; 8 bases map to TRBD1. Trimming at V came to 3 bases and at J to 13 bases, leaving 5 bases not matched to a gene. The CDR3 extends over 12 amino acids. The V gene's germline CDR1 is KGHSH and CDR2 LQKENI. The full variable domain, completed using reference TRBV18 and TRBJ2-4, is NAGVMQNPRHLVRRRGQEARLRCSPMKGHSHVYWYRQLPEEGLKFMVYLQKENIIDESGMPKERFSAEFPKEGPSILRIQQVVRGDSAAYFCASSPDRVEQYFGAGTRLSVL.

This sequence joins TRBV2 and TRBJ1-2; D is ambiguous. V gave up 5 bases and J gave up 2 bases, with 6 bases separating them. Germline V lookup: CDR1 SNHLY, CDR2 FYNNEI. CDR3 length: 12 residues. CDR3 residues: CASSRVNYGYTF. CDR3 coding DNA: TGTGCCAGCAGTCGGGTAAACTATGGCTACACCTTC.

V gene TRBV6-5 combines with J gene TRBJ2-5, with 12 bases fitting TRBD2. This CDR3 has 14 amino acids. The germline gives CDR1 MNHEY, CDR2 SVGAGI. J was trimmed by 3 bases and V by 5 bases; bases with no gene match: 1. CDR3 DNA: TGTGCCAGCAGTCGACTAGCGGGAGAAGAGACCCAGTACTTC. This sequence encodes CASSRLAGEETQYF.

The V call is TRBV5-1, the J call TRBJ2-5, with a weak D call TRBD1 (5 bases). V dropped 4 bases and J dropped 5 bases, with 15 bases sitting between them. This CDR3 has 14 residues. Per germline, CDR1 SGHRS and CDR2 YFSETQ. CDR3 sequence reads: CASSRQPHGETQYF. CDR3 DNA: TGCGCCAGCAGCCGACAGCCCCATGGGGAGACCCAGTACTTC.

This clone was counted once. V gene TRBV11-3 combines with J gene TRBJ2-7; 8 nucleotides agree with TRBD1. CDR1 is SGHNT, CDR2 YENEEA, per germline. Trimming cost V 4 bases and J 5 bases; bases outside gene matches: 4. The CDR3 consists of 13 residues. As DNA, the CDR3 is TGTGCCAGCAGCTACGACAGGGGAAACGAGCAGTACTTC. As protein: CASSYDRGNEQYF.

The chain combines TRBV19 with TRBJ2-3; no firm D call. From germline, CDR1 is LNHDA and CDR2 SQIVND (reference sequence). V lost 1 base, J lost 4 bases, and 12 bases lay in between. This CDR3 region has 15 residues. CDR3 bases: TGTGCCAGTAGTATAGGGTCTAGAATACCAGATACGCAGTATTTT. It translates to CASSIGSRIPDTQYF.

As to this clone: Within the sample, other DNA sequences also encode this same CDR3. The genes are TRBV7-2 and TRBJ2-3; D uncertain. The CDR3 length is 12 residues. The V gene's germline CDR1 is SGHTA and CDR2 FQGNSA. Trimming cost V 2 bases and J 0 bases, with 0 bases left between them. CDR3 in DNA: TGTGCCAGCAGCTTAAGCACAGATACGCAGTATTTT. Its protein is CASSLSTDTQYF.

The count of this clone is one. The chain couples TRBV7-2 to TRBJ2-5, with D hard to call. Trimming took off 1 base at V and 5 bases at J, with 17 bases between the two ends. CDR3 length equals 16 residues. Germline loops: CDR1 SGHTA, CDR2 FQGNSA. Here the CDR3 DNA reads TGTGCCAGCAGCTTAGAGGCTAGTAGCCCAGGCGAGACCCAGTACTTC. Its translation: CASSLEASSPGETQYF.

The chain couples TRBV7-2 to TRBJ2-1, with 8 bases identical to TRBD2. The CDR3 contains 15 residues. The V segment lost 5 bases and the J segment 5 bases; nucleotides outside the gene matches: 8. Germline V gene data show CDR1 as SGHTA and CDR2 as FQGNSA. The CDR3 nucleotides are TGTGCCAGCAGCCTGCGACTAGCGACAGACAATGAGCAGTTCTTC. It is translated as CASSLRLATDNEQFF.

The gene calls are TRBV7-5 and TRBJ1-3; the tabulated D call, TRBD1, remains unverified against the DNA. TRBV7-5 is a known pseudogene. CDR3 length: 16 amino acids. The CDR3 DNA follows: TGTGTCAGAAGGCTGGGACAGGGGGCAGGTGGAAACACCATATATTTT. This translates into CVRRLGQGAGGNTIYF.

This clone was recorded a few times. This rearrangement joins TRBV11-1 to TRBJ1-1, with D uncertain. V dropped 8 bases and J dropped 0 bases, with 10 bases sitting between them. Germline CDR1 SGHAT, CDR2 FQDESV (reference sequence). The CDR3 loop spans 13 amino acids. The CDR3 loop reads CASSRRMNTEAFF. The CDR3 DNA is TGTGCCAGCTCCCGGAGGATGAACACTGAAGCTTTCTTT.

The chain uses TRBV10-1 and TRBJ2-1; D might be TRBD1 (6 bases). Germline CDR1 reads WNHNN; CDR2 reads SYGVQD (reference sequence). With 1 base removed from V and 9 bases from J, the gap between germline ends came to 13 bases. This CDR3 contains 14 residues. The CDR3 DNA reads TGCGCCAGCAGTGAGTGGCAGGGGCCGGTTGAGCAGTTCTTC. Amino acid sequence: CASSEWQGPVEQFF.

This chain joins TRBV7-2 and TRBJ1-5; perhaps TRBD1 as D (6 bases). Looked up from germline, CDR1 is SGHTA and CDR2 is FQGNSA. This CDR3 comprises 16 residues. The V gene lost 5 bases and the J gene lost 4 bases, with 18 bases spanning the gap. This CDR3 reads CASSARGGGLNQPQHF. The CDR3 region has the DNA TGTGCCAGCAGCGCCCGAGGAGGGGGGTTAAATCAGCCCCAGCATTTT.

CDR3 sequence (DNA): TGCGCCAGCAGCCAAGAAGGGCCAGGGACGACCTACGAGCAGTACTTC. It is translated as CASSQEGPGTTYEQYF. The chain employs TRBV4-1 and TRBJ2-7; the D gene could be TRBD1 or TRBD2 (5 bases each). Per germline, CDR1 MGHRA and CDR2 YSYEKL. Between the trimmed V and J ends, which lost 0 bases and 2 bases, there was a span of 14 bases. CDR3 size: 16 residues.

The CDR3 reads CAISEKTSGIYNEQFF. The CDR3, as DNA: TGTGCCATCAGTGAGAAGACTAGCGGGATTTACAATGAGCAGTTCTTC. V and J are TRBV10-3 and TRBJ2-1, with 11 bases that match TRBD2. V trimming: 2 bases; J trimming: 4 bases; junction bases outside the gene matches: 4. Germline CDR1 and CDR2: ENHRY and SYGVKD. The CDR3 runs 16 residues.

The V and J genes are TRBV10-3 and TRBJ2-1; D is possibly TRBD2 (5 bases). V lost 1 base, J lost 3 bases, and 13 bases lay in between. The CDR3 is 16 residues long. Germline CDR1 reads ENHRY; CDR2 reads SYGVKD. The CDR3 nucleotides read TGTGCCATCAGTGAGTTGGACGGGGTCCTCTACAATGAGCAGTTCTTC. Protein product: CAISELDGVLYNEQFF.

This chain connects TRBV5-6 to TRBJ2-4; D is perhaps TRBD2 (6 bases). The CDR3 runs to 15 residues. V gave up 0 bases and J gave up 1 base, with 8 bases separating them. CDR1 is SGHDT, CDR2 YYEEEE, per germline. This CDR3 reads CASSLVAGAKNIQYF. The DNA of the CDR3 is TGTGCCAGCAGCTTGGTCGCGGGGGCCAAAAACATTCAGTACTTC.

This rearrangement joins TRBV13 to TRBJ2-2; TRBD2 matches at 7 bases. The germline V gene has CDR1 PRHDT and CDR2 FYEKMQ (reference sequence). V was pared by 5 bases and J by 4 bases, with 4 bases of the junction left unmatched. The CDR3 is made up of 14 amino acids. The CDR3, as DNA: TGTGCCAGCAGCCCAAGGGAGGGCACCGGGGAGCTGTTTTTT. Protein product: CASSPREGTGELFF. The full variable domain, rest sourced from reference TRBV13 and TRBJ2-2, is AAGVIQSPRHLIKEKRETATLKCYPIPRHDTVYWYQQGPGQDPQFLISFYEKMQSDKGSIPDRFSAQQFSDYHSELNMSSLELGDSALYFCASSPREGTGELFFGEGSRLTVL.